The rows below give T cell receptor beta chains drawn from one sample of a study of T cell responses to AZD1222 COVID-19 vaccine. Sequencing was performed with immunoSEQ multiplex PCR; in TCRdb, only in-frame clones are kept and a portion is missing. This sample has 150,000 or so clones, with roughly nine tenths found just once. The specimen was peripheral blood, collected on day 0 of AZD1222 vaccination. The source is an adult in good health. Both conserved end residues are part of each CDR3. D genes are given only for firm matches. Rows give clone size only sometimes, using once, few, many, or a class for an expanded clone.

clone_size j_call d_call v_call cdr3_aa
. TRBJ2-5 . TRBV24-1 CATSDSPGTQETQYF
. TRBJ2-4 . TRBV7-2 CASKKGGAGEDIQYF
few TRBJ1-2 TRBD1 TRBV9 CASSVPGQEVGARGYTF
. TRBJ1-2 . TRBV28 CASSLKSLGYTF
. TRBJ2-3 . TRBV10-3 CAISEGDTQYF
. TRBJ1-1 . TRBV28 CASSFRTEAFF
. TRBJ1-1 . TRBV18 CASSPNKGTEAFF
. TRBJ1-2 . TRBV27 CASSLSSGYGYTF
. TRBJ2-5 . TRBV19 CASSNPGRAVRTQYF
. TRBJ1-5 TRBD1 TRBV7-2 CASSFQGAGSFSNQPQHF
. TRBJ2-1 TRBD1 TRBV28 CASSSMLETGGSYNEQFF
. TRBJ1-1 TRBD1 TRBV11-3 CASTGQGAYTEAFF
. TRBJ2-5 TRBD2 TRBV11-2 CASSPTAGGGQETQYF
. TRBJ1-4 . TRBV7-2 CASSLDSYNEKLFF
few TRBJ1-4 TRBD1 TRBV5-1 CASSLNFPGQGATNEKLFF
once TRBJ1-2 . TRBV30 CAWSVNYGYTF
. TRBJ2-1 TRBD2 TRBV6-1 CASSEAGTRTSQFF
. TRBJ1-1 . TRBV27 CASSLGWGGSTEAFF
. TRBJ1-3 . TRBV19 CASSDEWDFAGNTIYF
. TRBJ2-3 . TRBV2 CASSEADQGSQYF
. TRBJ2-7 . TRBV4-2 CASSQDSPAIGSYYEQYF